This entry lists 28 T cell receptor beta chains sequenced from one sample in a study of blood T cell repertoires in COVID-19. Libraries were prepared by immunoSEQ multiplex PCR; TCRdb keeps only in-frame clonotypes and omits some of them. Of fewer than 200,000 clones detected, roughly 83% appear once; the ten largest clones hold around 8.4%. The specimen was peripheral blood. The source is a woman over 75 with active or convalescent COVID-19.

With respect to this clone: One junction end disagrees with the germline gene, perhaps due to a read error. The J gene is TRBJ2-7, the V gene TRBV6-1; 8 positions agree with TRBD1. CDR1 and CDR2 from the germline V gene are MNHNS and SASEGT. The CDR3 sequence is 18 residues long. CDR3: CVSSEAPDRAFSVYEQYF. The DNA of the CDR3 is TGTGTCAGCAGTGAAGCGCCGGACAGGGCTTTTTCGGTCTACGAGCAGTACTTC.

The chain links TRBV7-3 to TRBJ1-5; a weak D match, TRBD1 (6 bases). Germline values: CDR1 SGHTA, CDR2 FQGTGA. The length of the CDR3 is 16 residues. V was pared by 2 bases and J by 4 bases, with 15 bases between. CDR3 coding DNA: TGTGCCAGCAGCTTAGTGGGACAAGGTCGAAATCAGCCCCAGCATTTT. This sequence encodes CASSLVGQGRNQPQHF.

The chain combines TRBV10-1 with TRBJ2-5, with 10 bases fitting TRBD2. With V trimmed by 7 bases and J by 0 bases, 8 bases remained unmatched. Germline values: CDR1 WNHNN, CDR2 SYGVQD (reference sequence). This CDR3 has 16 residues. CDR3: CASIIAGGRYQETQYF. The CDR3 DNA reads as TGCGCCAGCATAATAGCGGGGGGCCGGTACCAAGAGACCCAGTACTTC.

This chain connects TRBV7-9 to TRBJ1-1; D not resolved. Per germline, CDR1 SEHNR and CDR2 FQNEAQ (reference sequence). V was cut by 5 bases and J by 0 bases, with 10 bases left in between. CDR3 length: 14 amino acids. This CDR3 reads CASSPQILNTEAFF. The CDR3 nucleotides read TGTGCCAGCAGCCCACAAATACTGAACACTGAAGCTTTCTTT.

V and J are TRBV19 and TRBJ1-6; perhaps TRBD1 as D (5 bases). Germline CDR1 LNHDA, CDR2 SQIVND (reference sequence). The V end lost 5 bases, the J end lost 7 bases, and 12 bases lay between the germline ends. The CDR3 extends over 14 amino acids. The CDR3 nucleotides are TGTGCCAGTAGTGGGGCAGCAAACAATTCACCCCTCCACTTT. It yields the protein CASSGAANNSPLHF.

The chain combines TRBV6-6 with TRBJ1-4; a possible D gene is TRBD1 (5 bases). Trimming took 5 bases from V and 0 from J, leaving 7 bases between them. Germline V lookup: CDR1 MNHNY, CDR2 SVGAGI (reference sequence). The CDR3 is made up of 14 amino acids. CDR3 amino acids: CASSPRATNEKLFF. In DNA, the CDR3 is TGTGCCAGCAGTCCCAGGGCAACTAATGAAAAACTGTTTTTT.

This clone is a singleton in its sample. The rearrangement joins TRBV3-1 (or the pseudogene TRBV3-2) to TRBJ1-5; no definite D call. V lost 3 bases to trimming and J lost 5 bases, with 11 bases between them. The germline gives CDR1 LGHDT, CDR2 YNNKEL (reference sequence). This CDR3 is 14 amino acids long. CDR3 nucleotide sequence: TGTGCCAGCAGCCAGGGGAGGCGGGATCAGCCCCAGCATTTT. Translation: CASSQGRRDQPQHF.

The V call is TRBV7-2, the J call TRBJ2-5; D is unresolved. The CDR3 contains 14 residues. CDR1 is SGHTA, CDR2 FQGNSA, per germline. V lost 5 bases, J lost 1 base, and 11 bases lay in between. DNA of the CDR3: TGTGCCAGCAGCGCTGGAGTGGCCCAAGAGACCCAGTACTTC. This gives the protein CASSAGVAQETQYF. Based on the CDR3 plus reference TRBV7-2 and TRBJ2-5, the full variable domain is GAGVSQSPSNKVTEKGKDVELRCDPISGHTALYWYRQSLGQGLEFLIYFQGNSAPDKSGLPSDRFSAERTGGSVSTLTIQRTQQEDSAVYLCASSAGVAQETQYFGPGTRLLVL.

This chain uses TRBV14 with TRBJ2-3; 7 bases map to TRBD1. V lost 4 bases to trimming and J lost 3 bases; unmatched junction nucleotides: 10. Germline V CDR1 and CDR2: SGHDN, FVKESK. The CDR3 runs 16 residues. The CDR3 here is CASSLRGQWGTDTQYF. CDR3 DNA sequence: TGTGCCAGCAGCCTTCGGGGACAGTGGGGGACAGATACGCAGTATTTT.

This rearrangement joins TRBV6-2 or TRBV6-3 to TRBJ2-7; TRBD2 matches at 11 bases. The CDR3 runs to 14 residues. CDR1 MNHEY and CDR2 SVGEGT come from the germline V gene. V trimming: 4 bases; J trimming: 4 bases; junction bases outside the gene matches: 3. CDR3 nucleotide sequence: TGTGCCAGCAGTTTACTAGCGGGGGCTTACGAGCAGTACTTC. Translation: CASSLLAGAYEQYF.

The sample holds one count of this clone. The chain combines TRBV20-1 with TRBJ1-2; 9 positions agree with TRBD1. V was pared by 4 bases and J by 12 bases, with 3 bases of the junction left unmatched. The CDR3 consists of 10 residues. CDR1 is DFQATT and CDR2 is SNEGSKA in the germline V gene (reference sequence). CDR3 amino acids: CSATGQGHTF. The CDR3 bases are TGCAGTGCTACTGGACAGGGGCACACCTTC.

The chain uses TRBV6-2 or TRBV6-3 and TRBJ1-4; D not certain. Trimming shortened V by 5 bases and J by 6 bases, and 7 bases separated the two germline ends. Looked up from germline, CDR1 is MNHEY and CDR2 is SVGEGT. This CDR3 contains 12 residues. In DNA form, the CDR3 reads TGTGCCAGCAGTGAGAAACATGAAAAACTGTTTTTT. As protein: CASSEKHEKLFF.

The V and J genes are TRBV7-3 and TRBJ2-3, with TRBD2 matching over 11 bases. CDR1 is SGHTA, CDR2 FQGTGA, per germline. The CDR3 loop spans 16 amino acids. With V trimmed by 4 bases and J by 0 bases, 3 bases remained unmatched. In DNA, the CDR3 is TGTGCCAGCAGCTCACGACTAGCGGGGAGCACAGATACGCAGTATTTT. It is translated as CASSSRLAGSTDTQYF.

V gene TRBV19 combines with J gene TRBJ1-1; 9 bases match TRBD1. The V gene's germline CDR1 is LNHDA and CDR2 SQIVND (reference sequence). The CDR3 is 15 amino acids. V was pared by 7 bases and J by 1 base, with 7 bases of the junction left unmatched. Written as DNA, the CDR3 is TGTGCCAGTATCACAGGGGGCAGTAGGAACACTGAAGCTTTCTTT. Encoded protein: CASITGGSRNTEAFF.

CDR3 bases: TGTGCCAGCAGCAAAGCGCTTAGGACAAGCAATTCACCCCTCCACTTT. It is translated as CASSKALRTSNSPLHF. The gene calls are TRBV21-1 and TRBJ1-6; TRBD1, as called in the table, went unchecked against the DNA. TRBV21-1 is deemed a pseudogene. The CDR3 totals 16 residues.

This clone was counted a few times. The V gene is TRBV5-5, the J gene TRBJ1-1; the match to TRBD1 covers 7 bases. CDR1 and CDR2 from the germline V gene are SGHKS and YYEKEE (reference sequence). V trimming: 1 base; J trimming: 4 bases; junction bases outside the gene matches: 7. The CDR3 is 15 residues long. CDR3 sequence (DNA): TGTGCCAGCAGCTTGAATTGGGACAGCTTCACTGAAGCTTTCTTT. Its protein product is CASSLNWDSFTEAFF. Full variable domain (rest looked up from reference TRBV5-5 and TRBJ1-1): DAGVTQSPTHLIKTRGQQVTLRCSPISGHKSVSWYQQVLGQGPQFIFQYYEKEERGRGNFPDRFSARQFPNYSSELNVNALLLGDSALYLCASSLNWDSFTEAFFGQGTRLTVV.

The rearrangement joins TRBV2 to TRBJ1-1, with 7 nucleotides matching TRBD1. V was pared by 6 bases and J by 4 bases, with 5 bases of the junction left unmatched. The CDR3 consists of 13 residues. From germline, CDR1 is SNHLY and CDR2 FYNNEI. CDR3 sequence (DNA): TGTGCCAGCAGAGGTGAGGGGGCCACTGAAGCTTTCTTT. The encoded protein is CASRGEGATEAFF.

V gene TRBV6-6 combines with J gene TRBJ2-7; the D is unclear. The CDR3 has 12 residues. Looked up from germline, CDR1 is MNHNY and CDR2 is SVGAGI (reference sequence). Trimming shortened V by 8 bases and J by 4 bases, and 12 bases separated the two germline ends. CDR3 sequence: CASSGSSYEQYF. The CDR3 nucleotides are TGTGCCAGCTCCGGGTCTTCATACGAGCAGTACTTC.

The J gene is TRBJ1-1, the V gene TRBV6-5; tentative D call: TRBD1 (5 bases). V was trimmed by 6 bases and J by 7 bases, leaving 12 bases between them. This CDR3 spans 12 amino acids. Per germline, CDR1 MNHEY and CDR2 SVGAGI. This CDR3 reads CASRWTNGEAFF. The DNA of the CDR3 is TGTGCCAGCAGGTGGACAAACGGTGAAGCTTTCTTT.

The chain links TRBV5-6 to TRBJ2-3, with D possibly being TRBD1 (6 bases). Germline CDR1 is SGHDT and CDR2 is YYEEEE. Between the trimmed V and J ends, which lost 1 base and 1 base, there was a span of 13 bases. The CDR3 totals 16 residues. The CDR3 spells CASSLRTVRGTDTQYF. CDR3 sequence (DNA): TGTGCCAGCAGCTTGAGGACAGTCCGGGGCACAGATACGCAGTATTTT.

The chain employs TRBV5-1 and TRBJ2-7, with D uncertain. Between the trimmed V and J ends, which lost 1 base and 2 bases, there was a span of 7 bases. The CDR3 consists of 13 residues. The germline V gene encodes CDR1 SGHRS and CDR2 YFSETQ. CDR3 nucleotides: TGCGCCAGCAGCTTGACAGAGACCTACGAGCAGTACTTC. Translating it yields CASSLTETYEQYF.

The chain carries TRBV20-1 and TRBJ2-2; D remains ambiguous. Germline values: CDR1 DFQATT, CDR2 SNEGSKA (reference sequence). Trimming shortened V by 3 bases and J by 0 bases, and 8 bases separated the two germline ends. CDR3 length: 14 amino acids. The CDR3 DNA follows: TGCAGTGCTAGTCCTTTCTCGAACACCGGGGAGCTGTTTTTT. As protein: CSASPFSNTGELFF.

The chain joins TRBV4-1 to TRBJ1-4; 8 positions match TRBD1. Germline values: CDR1 MGHRA, CDR2 YSYEKL. This CDR3 has 13 residues. After removal of 4 bases from V and 7 bases from J, the junction contained 2 bases not matched to a gene. CDR3 sequence (DNA): TGCGCCAGCAGCCGGACAGGGTTTGAAAAACTGTTTTTT. Translation: CASSRTGFEKLFF.

The count of this clone is one. The DNA for the CDR3 is TGCAGTGCTAGAAGAGAGTCGGAAGCTTTCTTT. Its translation: CSARRESEAFF. The chain carries TRBV20-1 and TRBJ1-1; the D is unclear. The ends were cut back, 2 bases at V and 8 bases at J, with 9 bases in the middle. The CDR3 loop spans 11 amino acids. CDR1 and CDR2 (germline): DFQATT, SNEGSKA (reference sequence).

This clone was detected a few times. At one end the junction does not follow the germline gene, possibly because of a read error. The rearrangement uses TRBV7-7 and TRBJ2-2, with D possibly matching TRBD1 (5 bases). Germline CDR1 SSHAT, CDR2 FNYEAQ (reference sequence). The length of the CDR3 is 14 residues. This chain's CDR3 is CASSSDRNTGELFF. CDR3 coding DNA: TGTGCTAGCAGTTCCGACAGGAACACCGGGGAGCTGTTTTTT.

The chain uses TRBV28 and TRBJ1-2, with 7 bases lining up with TRBD1. Germline V lookup: CDR1 MDHEN, CDR2 SYDVKM. With V trimmed by 1 base and J by 0 bases, 5 bases remained unmatched. The CDR3 spans 16 residues. The CDR3 loop reads CASSLFTGVPNYGYTF. In nucleotides, the CDR3 is TGTGCCAGCAGTTTATTTACAGGGGTACCTAACTATGGCTACACCTTC.

J is TRBJ1-2 and V is TRBV12-3 or TRBV12-4, with D possibly TRBD1 on 5 matching bases. The CDR3 sequence is 13 residues long. Trimming left V 6 bases short and J 7 bases short, with 15 bases between. The CDR3 spells CASSPGGRTGYTF. CDR3 sequence (DNA): TGTGCCAGCAGCCCGGGGGGGAGGACTGGCTACACCTTC.

This clone was seen once. The gene calls are TRBV11-2 and TRBJ1-4, with D perhaps TRBD1 (5 bases). Germline CDR1 reads SGHAT; CDR2 reads FQNNGV. Trimming left V 3 bases short and J 8 bases short, with 10 bases between. The CDR3 extends over 13 amino acids. The DNA for the CDR3 is TGTGCCAGCAGCTTGGCAGGGATAGAAAAACTGTTTTTT. This encodes CASSLAGIEKLFF.